This TCR beta chain comes out of a study of T cell repertoires in cytomegalovirus infection. Across the study: Public TCR beta signatures marked donors with CMV infection and the matching HLA. The study, taken as a whole, reports: CMV-specific HLA-C-restricted TCR beta clonotypes dominated the ex vivo response.

The table lists this clonotype with a few counts. The antigen is unknown. TCRdb used MiXCR to reprocess the reads, holding one entry per CDR3 protein. The profile shows 250,000 to 300,000 distinct CDR3 sequences, roughly 26% of them singletons. Sequencing was carried out using PBMCs. The TCR was taken from a human donor in good health (CMV status not recorded). Some clones in this sample may be carry-over from other donors' samples.

Here the CDR3 DNA reads TGTGCCAGCAGCCTCGGGACTTCCTTCCGGGAGCAGTACTTC. Encoded protein: CASSLGTSFREQYF. The J gene is TRBJ2-7, the V gene TRBV4-2, with TRBD2 as a possible D gene (6 bases). The CDR3 has 14 amino acids. Trimming left V 4 bases short and J 7 bases short, with 17 bases between. Germline CDR1 and CDR2: LGHNA and YNFKEQ.